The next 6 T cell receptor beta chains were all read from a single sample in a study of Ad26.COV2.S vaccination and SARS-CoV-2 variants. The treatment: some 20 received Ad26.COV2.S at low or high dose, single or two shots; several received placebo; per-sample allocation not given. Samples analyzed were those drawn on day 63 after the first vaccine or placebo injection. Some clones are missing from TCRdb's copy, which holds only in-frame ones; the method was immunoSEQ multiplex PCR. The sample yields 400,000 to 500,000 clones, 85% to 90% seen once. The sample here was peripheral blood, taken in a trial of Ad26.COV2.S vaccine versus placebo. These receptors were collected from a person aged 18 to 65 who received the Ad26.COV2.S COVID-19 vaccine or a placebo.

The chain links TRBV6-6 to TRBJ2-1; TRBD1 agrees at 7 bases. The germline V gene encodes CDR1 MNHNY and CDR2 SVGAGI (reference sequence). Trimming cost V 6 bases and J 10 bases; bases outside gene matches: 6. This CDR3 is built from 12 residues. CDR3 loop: CASRFTGEEQFF. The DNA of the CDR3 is TGTGCCAGCAGATTTACAGGGGAGGAGCAGTTCTTC.

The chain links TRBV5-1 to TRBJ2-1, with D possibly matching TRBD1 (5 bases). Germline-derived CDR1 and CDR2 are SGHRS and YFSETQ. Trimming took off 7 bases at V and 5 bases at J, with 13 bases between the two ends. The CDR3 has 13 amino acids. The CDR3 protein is CASVRVGDNEQFF. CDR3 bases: TGCGCCAGCGTCAGGGTCGGAGACAATGAGCAGTTCTTC.

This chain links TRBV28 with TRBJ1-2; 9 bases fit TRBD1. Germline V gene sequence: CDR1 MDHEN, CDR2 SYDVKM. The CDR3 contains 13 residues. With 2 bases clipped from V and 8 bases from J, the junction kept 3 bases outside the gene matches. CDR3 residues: CASSLNRGLGYTF. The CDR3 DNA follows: TGTGCCAGCAGTTTAAACAGGGGGCTAGGCTACACCTTC.

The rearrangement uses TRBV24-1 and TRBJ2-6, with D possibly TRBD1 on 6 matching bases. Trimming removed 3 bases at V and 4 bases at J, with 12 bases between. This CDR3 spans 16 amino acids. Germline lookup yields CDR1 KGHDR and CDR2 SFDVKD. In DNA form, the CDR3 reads TGTGCCACCAGTGATACAGGGTTCTCAGGGGCCAACGTCCTGACTTTC. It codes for CATSDTGFSGANVLTF.

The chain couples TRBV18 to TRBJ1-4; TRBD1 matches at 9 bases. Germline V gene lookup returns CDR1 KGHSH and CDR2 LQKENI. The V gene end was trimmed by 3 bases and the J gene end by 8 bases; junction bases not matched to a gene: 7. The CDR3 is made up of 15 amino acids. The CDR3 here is CASSPPTGGYEKLFF. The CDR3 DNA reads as TGTGCCAGCTCACCTCCGACAGGGGGGTACGAAAAACTGTTTTTT.

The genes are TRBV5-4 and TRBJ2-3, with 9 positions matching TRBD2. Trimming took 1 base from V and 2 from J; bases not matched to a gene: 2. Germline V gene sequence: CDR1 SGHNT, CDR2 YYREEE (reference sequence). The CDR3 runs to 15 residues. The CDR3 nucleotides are TGTGCCAGCAGCTTGCCTAGCGGGATCACAGATACGCAGTATTTT. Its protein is CASSLPSGITDTQYF. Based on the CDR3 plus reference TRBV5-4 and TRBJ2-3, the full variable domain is ETGVTQSPTHLIKTRGQQVTLRCSSQSGHNTVSWYQQALGQGPQFIFQYYREEENGRGNFPPRFSGLQFPNYSSELNVNALELDDSALYLCASSLPSGITDTQYFGPGTRLTVL.